This entry lists 23 T cell receptor beta chains sequenced from one sample in a study of T cell repertoires in cytomegalovirus infection. TCRdb reprocessed the reads via MiXCR and lists one record per CDR3 protein. The data hold roughly 640,000 distinct CDR3 sequences, with more than 20% observed a single time. Sequencing was carried out using CD8+ T cells from PBMCs. These receptors came from a human donor in good health (CMV status not recorded). Some clones in this sample may be carry-over from other donors' samples.

This clonotype was seen only a few times. The chain is built from TRBV7-9 and TRBJ1-1, with 8 bases lining up with TRBD1. In germline, CDR1 is SEHNR, CDR2 FQNEAQ (reference sequence). The CDR3 loop spans 15 amino acids. With V trimmed by 5 bases and J by 6 bases, 11 bases remained unmatched. CDR3 residues: CASSRLTGDLAEAFF. Written as DNA, the CDR3 is TGTGCCAGCAGCCGTCTGACAGGGGATCTCGCTGAAGCTTTCTTT. Combining the CDR3 with reference TRBV7-9 and TRBJ1-1 gives the whole variable domain DTGVSQNPRHKITKRGQNVTFRCDPISEHNRLYWYRQTLGQGPEFLTYFQNEAQLEKSRLLSDRFSAERPKGSFSTLEIQRTEQGDSAMYLCASSRLTGDLAEAFFGQGTRLTVV.

This clonotype occurred many times. The J gene is TRBJ1-1, the V gene TRBV7-2; D unclear. Germline values: CDR1 SGHTA, CDR2 FQGNSA. CDR3 length equals 15 residues. V was clipped by 2 bases and J by 6 bases, with 16 bases between them. DNA for the CDR3: TGTGCCAGCAGCTTAACAAGGACCGGAGGACCTGAAGCTTTCTTT. Protein: CASSLTRTGGPEAFF.

This chain connects TRBV7-9 to TRBJ1-2; D unclear. The CDR3 runs to 15 residues. Germline CDR1 and CDR2: SEHNR and FQNEAQ (reference sequence). Trimming removed 4 bases from V and 4 bases from J, with 16 bases in between. The CDR3 DNA reads as TGTGCCAGCAGCTCTACGCTTTACCGGAGCTATGGCTACACCTTC. The encoded protein is CASSSTLYRSYGYTF. Full variable domain (rest looked up from reference TRBV7-9 and TRBJ1-2): DTGVSQNPRHKITKRGQNVTFRCDPISEHNRLYWYRQTLGQGPEFLTYFQNEAQLEKSRLLSDRFSAERPKGSFSTLEIQRTEQGDSAMYLCASSSTLYRSYGYTFGSGTRLTVV.

J is TRBJ2-5 and V is TRBV6-6, with D possibly TRBD2 on 7 matching bases. Germline CDR1 reads MNHNY; CDR2 reads SVGAGI (reference sequence). V lost 5 bases, J lost 4 bases, and 20 bases lay in between. The CDR3 length is 16 residues. Written as DNA, the CDR3 is TGTGCCAGCAGTAAACTAGCTGGGGGGGCCGGAGAGACCCAGTACTTC. This translates into CASSKLAGGAGETQYF.

At least ten counts were recorded for this clonotype. The V and J genes are TRBV7-2 and TRBJ1-2, with TRBD1 identical over 9 bases. The CDR3 consists of 15 residues. V gave up 5 bases and J gave up 8 bases; unmatched junction bases: 12. Germline V gene data show CDR1 as SGHTA and CDR2 as FQGNSA. The CDR3 sequence: CASSGDRVSFRGYTF. The CDR3, as DNA: TGTGCCAGCAGCGGGGACAGGGTCTCGTTTCGAGGCTACACCTTC.

This rearrangement joins TRBV29-1 to TRBJ2-2; D is uncertain. This CDR3 contains 16 residues. Trimming took 4 bases from V and 2 from J, leaving 17 bases between them. CDR1 and CDR2 from the germline V gene are SQVTM and ANQGSEA. The CDR3 reads CSVGFLERFNTGELFF. The CDR3 region has the DNA TGCAGCGTTGGGTTTCTAGAGAGATTCAACACCGGGGAGCTGTTTTTT.

The chain combines TRBV20-1 with TRBJ2-1; D unclear. CDR3 length equals 15 residues. Trimming took off 5 bases at V and 0 bases at J, with 14 bases between the two ends. CDR1 and CDR2 (germline): DFQATT, SNEGSKA (reference sequence). CDR3 sequence reads: CSAHPTGVSYNEQFF. CDR3 bases: TGCAGTGCTCATCCCACCGGAGTCTCCTACAATGAGCAGTTCTTC.

The CDR3 DNA follows: TGTGCCACCTCCCTATACGGGGGGGCCTTCGAGCAGTTCTTC. Translating it yields CATSLYGGAFEQFF. This chain uses TRBV2 with TRBJ2-1; 8 bases are shared with TRBD2. The J segment lost 10 bases and the V segment lost 10 bases, leaving 15 bases of the junction unmatched. Germline CDR1 reads SNHLY; CDR2 reads FYNNEI. The CDR3 sequence is 14 residues long.

This clonotype was observed many times. The rearrangement joins TRBV11-3 to TRBJ2-3, with 7 bases fitting TRBD2. CDR3 size: 16 residues. Germline lookup yields CDR1 SGHNT and CDR2 YENEEA. Trimming at V came to 5 bases and at J to 3 bases, leaving 11 bases not matched to a gene. The CDR3 loop is CASSPAESGETDTQYF. The CDR3 DNA reads TGTGCCAGCAGCCCAGCGGAGAGCGGGGAAACAGATACGCAGTATTTT.

This clonotype was recorded a few times. The chain has TRBV28 and TRBJ2-2, with a possible D match to TRBD2 (5 bases). The CDR3 sequence is 14 residues long. V was pared by 6 bases and J by 8 bases, with 16 bases between. CDR1 is MDHEN, CDR2 SYDVKM, per germline. The CDR3 protein is CASSPMRVGGELFF. In nucleotides, the CDR3 is TGTGCCAGCAGCCCCATGAGGGTAGGAGGGGAGCTGTTTTTT.

V usage is TRBV29-1 and J usage is TRBJ1-2; D possibly corresponds to TRBD1 (6 bases). CDR1 and CDR2 (germline): SQVTM, ANQGSEA. V lost 5 bases, J lost 6 bases, and 22 bases lay in between. CDR3 length: 15 residues. CDR3 bases: TGCAGCGTTAGGGCAGGGGCTGGGCGAGTTGATGGCTACACCTTC. Translation: CSVRAGAGRVDGYTF.

For this clonotype: Just one base apart from a much larger clone, this may be a read error. The chain employs TRBV29-1 and TRBJ1-4; 8 bases map to TRBD1. CDR1 is SQVTM, CDR2 ANQGSEA, per germline. This CDR3 contains 13 residues. Here the CDR3 reads CSVEDRGGDKLFF. The CDR3 DNA follows: TGCAGCGTCGAAGACAGGGGCGGAGATAAACTGTTTTTT.

The sample holds a few counts of this clonotype. The chain links TRBV28 to TRBJ2-1; TRBD1 matches at 10 bases. Germline-derived CDR1 and CDR2 are MDHEN and SYDVKM. This CDR3 comprises 14 residues. V was pared by 6 bases and J by 6 bases, with 5 bases of the junction left unmatched. CDR3 sequence: CASRMTGGRNEQFF. The CDR3 DNA reads as TGTGCCAGCAGAATGACAGGGGGCCGCAATGAGCAGTTCTTC.

The V call is TRBV24-1, the J call TRBJ2-1, with TRBD1 identical over 8 bases. The J segment lost 6 bases and the V segment lost 3 bases, leaving 9 bases of the junction unmatched. This CDR3 has 16 amino acids. Germline loops: CDR1 KGHDR, CDR2 SFDVKD. The CDR3 nucleotides are TGTGCCACCAGTGATATTGGACAGGGAGAGGGCAATGAGCAGTTCTTC. This sequence encodes CATSDIGQGEGNEQFF.

This clonotype was counted many times. V usage is TRBV12-3 or TRBV12-4 and J usage is TRBJ1-5; D might be TRBD1 (5 bases). Trimming removed 2 bases at V and 1 base at J, with 12 bases between. The CDR3 runs to 16 residues. Here the CDR3 reads CASSLIGVLSNQPQHF. Here the CDR3 DNA reads TGTGCCAGCAGTTTAATAGGGGTTCTGAGCAATCAGCCCCAGCATTTT.

The rearrangement links TRBV27 to TRBJ2-1; 12 nucleotides agree with TRBD2. J was trimmed by 7 bases and V by 5 bases; bases with no gene match: 9. This CDR3 has 16 amino acids. Germline-derived CDR1 and CDR2 are MNHEY and SMNVEV (reference sequence). CDR3 loop: CASSPWTSGENNEQFF. CDR3 bases: TGTGCCAGCAGTCCATGGACTAGCGGGGAGAATAATGAGCAGTTCTTC.

The gene calls are TRBV27 and TRBJ2-7; 11 bases are a match to TRBD2. Germline CDR1 and CDR2: MNHEY and SMNVEV (reference sequence). V lost 0 bases and J lost 3; bases outside the gene matches: 13. CDR3 length: 19 amino acids. CDR3 in amino acids: CASSLSHNLAGGPNYEQYF. CDR3 in DNA: TGTGCCAGCAGTTTATCACATAATCTAGCGGGGGGCCCGAACTACGAGCAGTACTTC.

This clonotype was observed a few times. This could be a read error, since a much larger clone is one nucleotide away. The chain links TRBV2 to TRBJ1-1; D uncertain. The V and J ends lost 7 bases and 1 base respectively, with 4 bases between them. From germline, CDR1 is SNHLY and CDR2 FYNNEI. CDR3 length equals 11 residues. The CDR3: CASNTNTEAFF. The CDR3 nucleotides read TGTGCCAGCAACACGAACACTGAAGCTTTCTTT.

This clonotype was seen ten or more times. The genes are TRBV28 and TRBJ2-2; possibly TRBD2 for D (6 bases). The germline V and J ends were trimmed by 6 bases and 3 bases, with 8 bases remaining between them. Germline V gene sequence: CDR1 MDHEN, CDR2 SYDVKM. The CDR3 loop spans 13 amino acids. The CDR3 spells CASSREDTGELFF. The DNA of the CDR3 is TGTGCCAGCAGCAGGGAGGACACCGGGGAGCTGTTTTTT.

This clonotype has at least ten counts. The V and J genes are TRBV4-1 and TRBJ1-1, with a tentative D call TRBD1 (5 bases). V lost 6 bases, J lost 1 base, and 12 bases lay in between. Germline assignment: CDR1 MGHRA and CDR2 YSYEKL. The CDR3 contains 14 residues. CDR3 DNA sequence: TGCGCCAGCAGTCCTGGACAATCGAACACTGAAGCTTTCTTT. It yields the protein CASSPGQSNTEAFF.

The chain has TRBV20-1 and TRBJ2-7; D gene ambiguous. The V gene lost 3 bases and the J gene lost 6 bases, with 18 bases spanning the gap. The V gene's germline CDR1 is DFQATT and CDR2 SNEGSKA (reference sequence). CDR3 length: 14 residues. CDR3 nucleotides: TGCAGTGCTAGTTGGGGATGGGAAATCCGCGAGCAGTACTTC. It specifies CSASWGWEIREQYF.

Of note for this clonotype: This may be a read error, as it is one base from a much larger clone. This chain connects TRBV2 to TRBJ2-7; D is uncertain. This CDR3 is 10 amino acids long. Trimming removed 8 bases at V and 5 bases at J, with 7 bases between. Germline-derived CDR1 and CDR2 are SNHLY and FYNNEI. In nucleotides, the CDR3 is TGTGCCAGCGGGTGGAACGAGCAGTACTTC. This gives the protein CASGWNEQYF.

Details on this clonotype: This clone may be a read error of a much larger clone one base away. The genes are TRBV7-2 and TRBJ1-4; 12 nucleotides agree with TRBD1. From germline, CDR1 is SGHTA and CDR2 FQGNSA. This CDR3 is built from 16 residues. CDR3 protein: CVSSSGQGAPSEKLFF. The CDR3 bases are TGTGTCAGCAGCTCGGGACAGGGGGCGCCGAGTGAAAAACTGTTTTTT.